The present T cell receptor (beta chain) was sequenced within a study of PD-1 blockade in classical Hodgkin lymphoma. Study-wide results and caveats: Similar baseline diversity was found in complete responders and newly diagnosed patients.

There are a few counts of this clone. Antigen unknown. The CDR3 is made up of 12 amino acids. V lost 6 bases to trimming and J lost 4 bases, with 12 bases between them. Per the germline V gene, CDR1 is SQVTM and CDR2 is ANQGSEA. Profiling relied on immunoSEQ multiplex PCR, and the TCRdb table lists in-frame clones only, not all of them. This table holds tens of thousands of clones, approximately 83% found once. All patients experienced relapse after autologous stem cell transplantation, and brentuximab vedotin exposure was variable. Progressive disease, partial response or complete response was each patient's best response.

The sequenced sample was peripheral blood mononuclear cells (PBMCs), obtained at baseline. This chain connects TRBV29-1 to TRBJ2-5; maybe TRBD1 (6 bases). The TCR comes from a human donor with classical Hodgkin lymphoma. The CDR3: CSVQGSGETQYF. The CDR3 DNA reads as TGCAGCGTCCAGGGGTCCGGAGAGACCCAGTACTTC.